The clone carrying this T cell receptor beta chain was detected ten times or more. The antigen remains unidentified. This CDR3 is built from 15 residues. Trimming left V 1 base short and J 5 bases short, with 15 bases between. The V gene's germline CDR1 is SEHNR and CDR2 FQNEAQ (reference sequence). This specimen belongs to a study of Graves' ophthalmopathy and Graves' hyperthyroidism. Notes on the study in general: The model's prediction of ophthalmopathy progression had 70.59% sensitivity and approximately 76% specificity.

RNA served as the template for amplifying TCR beta CDR3 regions. First-round RT-PCR relied on HTBI primers, and a second-round multiplex PCR came next. TCRdb used MiXCR to reprocess the multiplex PCR reads, holding one entry per CDR3 protein. The table lists around 1.1 million distinct CDR3 sequences, less than 45% of them singletons, with 8.5% to 14% in the top ten. Patients in the hyperthyroidism group, adults aged 18 to 65, were newly diagnosed, under 2 months' duration. Symptoms, serum thyroxine and TRAb, thyroid ultrasound, and orbital computed tomography formed the diagnostic basis. Sequencing input: peripheral blood or thyroid tissue (not recorded which). The receptor's source is an adult man with Graves' hyperthyroidism. This chain links TRBV7-9 with TRBJ2-7; D not resolved. CDR3 protein: CASSLGGSGEDEQYF. The CDR3, as DNA: TGTGCCAGCAGCTTAGGTGGTTCGGGTGAAGACGAGCAGTACTTC.